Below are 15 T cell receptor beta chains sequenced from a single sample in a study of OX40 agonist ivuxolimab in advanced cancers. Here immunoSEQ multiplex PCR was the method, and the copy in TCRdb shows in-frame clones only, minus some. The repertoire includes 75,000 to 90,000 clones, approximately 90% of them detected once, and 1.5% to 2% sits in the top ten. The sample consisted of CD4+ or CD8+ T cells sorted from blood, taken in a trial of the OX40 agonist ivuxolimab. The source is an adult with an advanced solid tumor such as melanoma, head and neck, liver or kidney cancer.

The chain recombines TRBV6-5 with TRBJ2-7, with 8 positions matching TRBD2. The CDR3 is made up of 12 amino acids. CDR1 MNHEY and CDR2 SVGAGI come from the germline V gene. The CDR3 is CVVGTRTYEQYF. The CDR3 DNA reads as TGTGTTGTCGGGACTAGGACCTACGAGCAGTACTTC.

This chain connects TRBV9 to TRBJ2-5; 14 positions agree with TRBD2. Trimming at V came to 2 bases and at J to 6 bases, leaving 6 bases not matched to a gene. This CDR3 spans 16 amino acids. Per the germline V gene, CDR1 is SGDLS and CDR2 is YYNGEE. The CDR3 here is CASSVTTSGGVKTQYF. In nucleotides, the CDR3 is TGTGCCAGCAGCGTGACGACTAGCGGGGGGGTGAAGACCCAGTACTTC. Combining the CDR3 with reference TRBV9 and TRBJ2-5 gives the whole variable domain DSGVTQTPKHLITATGQRVTLRCSPRSGDLSVYWYQQSLDQGLQFLIQYYNGEERAKGNILERFSAQQFPDLHSELNLSSLELGDSALYFCASSVTTSGGVKTQYFGPGTRLLVL.

This chain's CDR3 is CASSFGGLEAFF. Here the CDR3 DNA reads TGTGCCAGCAGCTTCGGGGGCCTGGAAGCTTTCTTT. The rearrangement joins TRBV7-9 to TRBJ1-1, with D possibly TRBD1 on 6 matching bases. CDR1 and CDR2 from the germline V gene are SEHNR and FQNEAQ (reference sequence). Trimming took off 3 bases at V and 8 bases at J, with 10 bases between the two ends. The length of the CDR3 is 12 residues.

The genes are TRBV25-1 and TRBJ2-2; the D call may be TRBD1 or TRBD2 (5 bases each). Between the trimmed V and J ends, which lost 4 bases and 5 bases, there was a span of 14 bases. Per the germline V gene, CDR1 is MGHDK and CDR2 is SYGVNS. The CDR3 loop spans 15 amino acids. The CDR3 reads CASSAGAEGTGELFF. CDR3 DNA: TGTGCCAGCAGTGCCGGGGCCGAAGGGACCGGGGAGCTGTTTTTT.

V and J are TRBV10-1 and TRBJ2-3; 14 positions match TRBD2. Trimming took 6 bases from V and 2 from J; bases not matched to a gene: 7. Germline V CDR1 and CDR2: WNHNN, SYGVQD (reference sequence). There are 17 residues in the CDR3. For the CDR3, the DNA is TGCGCCAGCAGCCCTTGGACTAGCGGGAGGTCCACAGATACGCAGTATTTT. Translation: CASSPWTSGRSTDTQYF.

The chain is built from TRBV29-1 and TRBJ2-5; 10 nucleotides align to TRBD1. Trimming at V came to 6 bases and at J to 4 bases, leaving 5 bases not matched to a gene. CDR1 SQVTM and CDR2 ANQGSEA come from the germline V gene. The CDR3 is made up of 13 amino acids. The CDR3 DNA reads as TGCAGCGTGGCGGGACAGGGGTTAGAGACCCAGTACTTC. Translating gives CSVAGQGLETQYF. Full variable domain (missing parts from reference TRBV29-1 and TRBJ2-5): SAVISQKPSRDICQRGTSLTIQCQVDSQVTMMFWYRQQPGQSLTLIATANQGSEATYESGFVIDKFPISRPNLTFSTLTVSNMSPEDSSIYLCSVAGQGLETQYFGPGTRLLVL.

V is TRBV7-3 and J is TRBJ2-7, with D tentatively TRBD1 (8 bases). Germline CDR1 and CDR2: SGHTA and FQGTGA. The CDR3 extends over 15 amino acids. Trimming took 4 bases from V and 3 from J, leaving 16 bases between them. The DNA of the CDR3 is TGTGCCAGCAGCTCACAGGGGGGGATAGGCTACGAGCAGTACTTC. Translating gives CASSSQGGIGYEQYF.

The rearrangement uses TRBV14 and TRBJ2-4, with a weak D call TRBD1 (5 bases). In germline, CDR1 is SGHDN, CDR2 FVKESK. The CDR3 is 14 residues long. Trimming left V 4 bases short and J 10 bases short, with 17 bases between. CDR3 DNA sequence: TGTGCCAGCAGCCCAAGGCAGGGCCTAGGAATTCAGTACTTC. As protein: CASSPRQGLGIQYF.

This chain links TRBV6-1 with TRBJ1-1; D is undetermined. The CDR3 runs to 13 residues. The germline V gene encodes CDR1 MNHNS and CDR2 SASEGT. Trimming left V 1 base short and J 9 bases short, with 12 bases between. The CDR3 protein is CASSEVRVSQAFF. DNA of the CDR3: TGTGCCAGCAGTGAAGTACGGGTCAGTCAAGCTTTCTTT.

For the CDR3, the DNA is TGTGCCAGCTCACCACCGCCGAACCGGGGCACTGAAGCTTTCTTT. It specifies CASSPPPNRGTEAFF. The chain is built from TRBV18 and TRBJ1-1; D is unresolved. CDR1 is KGHSH and CDR2 is LQKENI in the germline V gene. This CDR3 region has 15 residues. V was shortened by 0 bases and J by 4 bases, with 12 bases between the two germline ends.

CDR3 in amino acids: CASSQEGTGGFHEQYF. As DNA, the CDR3 is TGCGCCAGCAGCCAAGAAGGAACAGGGGGCTTCCACGAGCAGTACTTC. The chain recombines TRBV4-3 with TRBJ2-7, with 9 bases lining up with TRBD1. The germline V gene has CDR1 LGHNA and CDR2 YSLEER. The CDR3 consists of 16 residues. Losses at the gene ends were 0 bases for V and 5 bases for J; bases not matched to a gene: 8.

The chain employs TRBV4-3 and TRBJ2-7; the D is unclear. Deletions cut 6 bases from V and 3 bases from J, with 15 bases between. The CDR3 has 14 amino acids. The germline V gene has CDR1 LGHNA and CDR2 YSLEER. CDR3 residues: CASRTPRRIYEQYF. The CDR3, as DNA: TGCGCCAGCAGAACACCCAGGCGGATCTACGAGCAGTACTTC.

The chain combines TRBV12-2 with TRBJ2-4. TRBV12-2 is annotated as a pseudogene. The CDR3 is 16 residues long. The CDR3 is CASRLGRSLAKNIQYF. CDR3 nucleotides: TGTGCAAGTCGCTTAGGGCGCAGCCTAGCCAAAAACATTCAGTACTTC.

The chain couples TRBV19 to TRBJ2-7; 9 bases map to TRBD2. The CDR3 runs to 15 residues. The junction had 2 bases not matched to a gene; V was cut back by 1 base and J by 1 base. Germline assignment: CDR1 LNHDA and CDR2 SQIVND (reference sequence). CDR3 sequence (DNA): TGTGCCAGTAGTATAGGACTAGCGGTTTCCTACGAGCAGTACTTC. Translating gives CASSIGLAVSYEQYF.

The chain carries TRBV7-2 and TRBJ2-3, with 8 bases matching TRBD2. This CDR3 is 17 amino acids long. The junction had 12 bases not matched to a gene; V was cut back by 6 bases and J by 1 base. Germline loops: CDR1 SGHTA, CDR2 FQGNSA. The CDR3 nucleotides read TGTGCCAGCAGGCCTCCGGGGGGGGGTTTGGGCACAGATACGCAGTATTTT. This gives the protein CASRPPGGGLGTDTQYF.